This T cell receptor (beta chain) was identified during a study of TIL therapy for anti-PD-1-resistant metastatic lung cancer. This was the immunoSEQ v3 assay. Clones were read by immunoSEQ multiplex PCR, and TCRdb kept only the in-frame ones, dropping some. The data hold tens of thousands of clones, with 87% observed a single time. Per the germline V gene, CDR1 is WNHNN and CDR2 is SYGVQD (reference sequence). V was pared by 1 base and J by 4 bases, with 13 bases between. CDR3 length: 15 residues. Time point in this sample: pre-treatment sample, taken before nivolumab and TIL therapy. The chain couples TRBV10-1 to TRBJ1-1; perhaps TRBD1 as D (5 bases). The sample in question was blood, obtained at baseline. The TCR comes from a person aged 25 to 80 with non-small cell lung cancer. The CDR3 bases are TGCGCCAGCAGTGAGTATAGGACACCAGGCACTGAAGCTTTCTTT. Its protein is CASSEYRTPGTEAFF.